This note documents a single T cell receptor beta chain sequence. The CDR3 sequence is 12 residues long. Germline V gene data show CDR1 as SQVTM and CDR2 as ANQGSEA. The ends were cut back, 3 bases at V and 6 bases at J, with 8 bases in the middle. The entry originates in a study of blood T cell repertoires in COVID-19. Authors' processing steps: For nucleated cells, counts were estimated from reference gene primer amplification. TCRdb keeps only in-frame clones here, not all; method: immunoSEQ multiplex PCR. V and J calls and clone size are copied from that table; D and trimming were computed from the DNA. Found here are over 150,000 clones, 70% to 90% of them singletons; the top ten hold around 0.6%.

This receptor was obtained from a man aged 55-75 years with COVID-19, enrolled during active disease. The sample consisted of peripheral blood. This chain joins TRBV29-1 and TRBJ2-2; the D is unclear. CDR3 amino acids: CSVEVRAGELFF. In nucleotides, the CDR3 is TGCAGCGTTGAGGTCCGGGCCGGGGAGCTGTTTTTT.